The 9 T cell receptor beta chains below all came from one sample that was sequenced in a study of response to subunit inactivated influenza vaccine. TCRdb reanalysed the RT-PCR reads using MiXCR and keeps one entry per CDR3 protein. The table lists a few hundred thousand distinct CDR3 sequences, around 22% of them singletons, with 10% in the top ten. The source material was PBMCs from blood, sampled about 20 months after vaccination. The receptors shown here come from a man in his fifties or sixties who received an inactivated influenza vaccine.

This clonotype was seen repeatedly, ten times or more. The J gene is TRBJ2-2, the V gene TRBV4-2, with D possibly being TRBD1 (5 bases). The germline V and J ends were trimmed by 4 bases and 2 bases, with 8 bases remaining between them. Germline lookup yields CDR1 LGHNA and CDR2 YNFKEQ. This CDR3 comprises 14 residues. CDR3 in amino acids: CASSPGHNTGELFF. In DNA form, the CDR3 reads TGTGCCAGCAGCCCCGGACACAACACCGGGGAGCTGTTTTTT.

The rearrangement joins TRBV6-2 or TRBV6-3 to TRBJ2-2; TRBD2 matches at 9 bases. After removal of 2 bases from V and 1 base from J, the junction contained 8 bases not matched to a gene. The CDR3 has 18 amino acids. Germline CDR1 is MNHEY and CDR2 is SVGEGT. The CDR3 DNA follows: TGTGCCAGCAGTTACGTTGTAGCGGGAGTGGTGAACACCGGGGAGCTGTTTTTT. Translation: CASSYVVAGVVNTGELFF.

This clonotype was counted between two and nine times. The V gene is TRBV2, the J gene TRBJ1-6; the match to TRBD1 covers 7 bases. The CDR3 covers 15 residues. Germline V gene data show CDR1 as SNHLY and CDR2 as FYNNEI. J lost 5 bases, V lost 2 bases, and 3 bases had no gene match. In nucleotides, the CDR3 is TGTGCCAGCAGTGAATACAGGGGAAATAATTCACCCCTCCACTTT. It specifies CASSEYRGNNSPLHF.

The chain employs TRBV9 and TRBJ2-3; D unresolved. Deletions cut 2 bases from V and 4 bases from J, with 11 bases between. Germline V gene lookup returns CDR1 SGDLS and CDR2 YYNGEE. CDR3 size: 14 residues. The CDR3: CASSVSPVSDTQYF. Here the CDR3 DNA reads TGTGCCAGCAGCGTGTCCCCCGTCTCAGATACGCAGTATTTT.

CDR3 sequence reads: CASSSFGTGELFF. In DNA form, the CDR3 reads TGCGCCAGCAGCTCGTTTGGCACCGGGGAGCTGTTTTTT. The chain couples TRBV5-1 to TRBJ2-2; D gene unclear. Per the germline V gene, CDR1 is SGHRS and CDR2 is YFSETQ. The CDR3 has 13 amino acids. The ends were cut back, 3 bases at V and 4 bases at J, with 7 bases in the middle.

V usage is TRBV6-1 and J usage is TRBJ2-1; D is ambiguous. This CDR3 region has 15 residues. Germline loops: CDR1 MNHNS, CDR2 SASEGT. V was trimmed by 6 bases and J by 4 bases, leaving 16 bases between them. The CDR3 DNA sequence: TGTGCCAGCAGCCTACTTGCTTTTTCTTACAATGAGCAGTTCTTC. Protein sequence: CASSLLAFSYNEQFF.

This CDR3 is CASSQTPLGGGGLFF. CDR3 bases: TGCGCCAGCAGCCAAACCCCTCTGGGAGGGGGTGGACTGTTTTTT. The rearrangement uses TRBV4-3 and TRBJ2-2; D is perhaps TRBD2 (7 bases). Trimming took 2 bases from V and 14 from J, leaving 21 bases between them. Germline V lookup: CDR1 LGHNA, CDR2 YSLEER. The CDR3 runs 15 residues.

This clonotype has just a few counts. The chain has TRBV28 and TRBJ2-3, with D perhaps matching TRBD1 (6 bases). This CDR3 comprises 14 residues. V was pared by 5 bases and J by 5 bases, with 14 bases between. Germline lookup yields CDR1 MDHEN and CDR2 SYDVKM. This CDR3 reads CASSTTGGQDTQYF. The DNA of the CDR3 is TGTGCCAGCAGTACGACAGGAGGTCAAGATACGCAGTATTTT.

This clonotype has a handful of counts. The chain combines TRBV28 with TRBJ2-4; D call uncertain. V shed 2 bases and J shed 0 bases, with 17 bases lying between them. The CDR3 runs to 18 residues. CDR1 is MDHEN, CDR2 SYDVKM, per germline. The CDR3 is CASSLMPAKILAKNIQYF. As DNA, the CDR3 is TGTGCCAGCAGTTTAATGCCAGCAAAGATTTTAGCCAAAAACATTCAGTACTTC.